Listed below are T cell receptor beta chains from one sample, sequenced in a study of T-cell reconstitution after alpha-beta-depleted transplantation in children. TCRdb re-called the PCR reads through MiXCR, storing one row per CDR3 protein. The sample holds around 600,000 distinct CDR3 sequences, around 17% seen once. Sample: PBMCs from the stem cell graft donor, taken from the stem cell graft. These receptors were taken from a human donor who donated a stem cell graft to a child with acute myeloid leukemia. CDR3s include the opening cysteine and the closing phenylalanine or tryptophan. A D gene is named only where the DNA matches it firmly. For some rows the clone size is stated as once, few or many, or as a class when expanded; others skip it.

TRBJ1-4	TRBV6-6	many	TRBD1	TGTGCCGGTTCGGGACAGGTGGGAAAACTGTTTTTT	CAGSGQVGKLFF
TRBJ2-7	TRBV3-1	few	-	TGTGCCAGCAGCCAGGGAGACTACGAGCAGTACTTC	CASSQGDYEQYF
TRBJ2-1	TRBV29-1	-	TRBD2	TGCAGCGGGTTTGCGGGGGGTCTCGATGAGCAGTTCTTC	CSGFAGGLDEQFF
TRBJ1-1	TRBV5-1	few	-	TGCGCCAGCAGCTTGGACCGGGGAGGAGGGACTGAAGCTTTCTTT	CASSLDRGGGTEAFF
TRBJ1-2	TRBV29-1	many	-	TGCAGCGTTGCAGGAAGCGGCTACACCTTC	CSVAGSGYTF
TRBJ1-4	TRBV13	many	-	TGTGCCAGCAGACAAAGTCCCAGGAGTCCGAATAATGAAAAACTGTTTTTT	CASRQSPRSPNNEKLFF
TRBJ2-1	TRBV20-1	many	-	TGCAGTGCTCCCCTCCGGGACTACAATGAGCAGTTCTTC	CSAPLRDYNEQFF
TRBJ1-1	TRBV6-1	many	TRBD1	TGTGCCAGCAGGGAGACAGGGATCTACACTGAAGCTTTCTTT	CASRETGIYTEAFF
TRBJ1-1	TRBV9	many	-	TGTGCCAGCAGCGTAGCTAGGGAGACTGAAGCTTTCTTT	CASSVARETEAFF
TRBJ2-1	TRBV6-5	many	TRBD2	TGTGCCAGCAGTTACTACGCGGGGGGAGCATATGAGCAGTTCTTC	CASSYYAGGAYEQFF
TRBJ1-3	TRBV6-5	many	-	TGTGCCAGCAGTTATAGAGGGGACCCTGGAAACACCATATATTTT	CASSYRGDPGNTIYF
TRBJ2-7	TRBV7-2	few	-	TGTGCCAGCAGCTTCGCAGGGACCCCGTCCTACGAGCAGTACTTC	CASSFAGTPSYEQYF
TRBJ1-1	TRBV9	many	-	TGTGCCAGCAGCGTAATGGGGGGCCACGGTTCCGGAAAAGCTTTCTTT	CASSVMGGHGSGKAFF
TRBJ2-7	TRBV12-3/TRBV12-4	-	TRBD1	TGTGCCAGCAGTTCTCGGACAGGGGTTGCCTCCGAGCAGTACTTC	CASSSRTGVASEQYF
TRBJ1-2	TRBV29-1	many	-	TGCAGCGTCCCTGGAGGGGGGTATGGCTACACCTTC	CSVPGGGYGYTF
TRBJ2-7	TRBV6-5	-	TRBD1	TGTGCCAGCAGCTCCGCCGGGACAGGGGGCTACGAGCAGTACTTC	CASSSAGTGGYEQYF
TRBJ2-7	TRBV20-1	many	-	TGCAGTGCTAGAAGAAGGGGGGCAACCTACGAGCAGTACTTC	CSARRRGATYEQYF
TRBJ2-6	TRBV20-1	many	-	TGCAGTGCCCGTCGGGCTGGGGCCAACGTCCTGACTTTC	CSARRAGANVLTF
TRBJ1-2	TRBV5-6	few	TRBD1	TGTGCCAGCAGCTTTGACAGGGCCACTGCTAGGTCATATGGCTACACCTTC	CASSFDRATARSYGYTF
TRBJ2-1	TRBV5-1	-	-	TGCGCCACCAGCTTGGGCGGGTCCCACAATGAGCAGTTCTTC	CATSLGGSHNEQFF
TRBJ1-2	TRBV28	many	-	TGTGCCAGCACCCCAAGACAGGACGGCTATGGCTACACCTTC	CASTPRQDGYGYTF
TRBJ2-2	TRBV20-1	many	-	TGCAGTGCTAGGAGGACAGAATTGAACACCGGGGAGCTGTTTTTT	CSARRTELNTGELFF
TRBJ1-2	TRBV4-2	few	-	TGTGCCAGCAGCCAAGCGAGGGCGAACTATGGCTACACCTTC	CASSQARANYGYTF
TRBJ2-3	TRBV6-1	-	TRBD2	TGTGCCAGCAATCGTTTTTTCGGGACTAGTCTTTTTGAAGATACGCAGTATTTT	CASNRFFGTSLFEDTQYF
TRBJ1-2	TRBV7-2	few	-	TGTGCCAGCAGGGCTCAAACAGGGCGTAGTAACTATGGCTACACCTTC	CASRAQTGRSNYGYTF
TRBJ2-6	TRBV5-1	few	-	TGCGCCAGCAGCTCCGGGACTTCTGGGGCCAACGTCCTGACTTTC	CASSSGTSGANVLTF
TRBJ1-1	TRBV12-3/TRBV12-4	many	-	TGCGCCAGCAGCTTGGGGGGAGGGCGGACTGAAGCTTTCTTT	CASSLGGGRTEAFF
TRBJ1-2	TRBV12-3/TRBV12-4	-	-	TGTGCCAGCAGTTCGTGGGGCGCGTCGGGGACTGGCTACACCTTC	CASSSWGASGTGYTF
TRBJ1-2	TRBV11-3	-	-	TGTGCCAGCAGTCATAATCCGGGACCGAACTATGGCTACACCTTC	CASSHNPGPNYGYTF
TRBJ2-5	TRBV20-1	many	-	TGCAGTGCTAGGATCGGTTTCGCTCAAGAGACCCAGTACTTC	CSARIGFAQETQYF
TRBJ1-1	TRBV4-2	-	TRBD1	TGTGCCAGCAGCCGGGATGGACAGGCCAGAATTGAAGCTTTCTTT	CASSRDGQARIEAFF
TRBJ2-3	TRBV7-2	few	TRBD2	TGTGCCAGCAGCTCCCAGCGGGGGGCCCCCACAGATACGCAGTATTTT	CASSSQRGAPTDTQYF
TRBJ1-6	TRBV20-1	-	-	TGCAGTGCTAGAGATTGGGGCCTTCCTCTCCACTTT	CSARDWGLPLHF
TRBJ2-3	TRBV5-1	-	-	TGCGCCAGCAGCCCCGTACCAGGGGTTTCCACAGATACGCAGTATTTT	CASSPVPGVSTDTQYF
TRBJ2-7	TRBV27	-	-	TGTGCCAGCAGTATAGGCGGGGGCAGCGAGCAGTACTTC	CASSIGGGSEQYF
TRBJ2-5	TRBV7-2	-	TRBD2	TGTGCCAGCAGCTTACGTACTAGCGGGGGGGAGACCCAGTACTTC	CASSLRTSGGETQYF
TRBJ2-3	TRBV27	few	-	TGTGCCAGCAGCCAAGCCAGGCAAAATACGCAGTATTTT	CASSQARQNTQYF
TRBJ2-3	TRBV20-1	many	-	TGCAGTGCTAAACGGGACGATATCGTCACGGATACGCAGTATTTT	CSAKRDDIVTDTQYF
TRBJ2-2	TRBV20-1	-	TRBD2	TGCTGTGCTCCCGGGACTAGCGTGGGGAAGGTCGGGGAGCTGTTTTTT	CCAPGTSVGKVGELFF
TRBJ2-2	TRBV7-6	few	-	TGTGCCAGCAGCTTGTCAGACAATATGAACACCGGGGAGCTGTTTTTT	CASSLSDNMNTGELFF
TRBJ2-7	TRBV18	-	TRBD2	TGTGCCAGCTCACCACGGACTAGCGGGGCTATCTTCTCCTACGAGCAGTACTTC	CASSPRTSGAIFSYEQYF
TRBJ1-5	TRBV20-1	many	-	TGCAGTGCTAGAGATGGGACGGTCCTTAGCAATCAGCCCCAGCATTTT	CSARDGTVLSNQPQHF
TRBJ2-2	TRBV12-3/TRBV12-4	few	-	TGTGCCAGCAGTTTAGACGGGAGACCTAACACCGGGGAGCTGTTTTTT	CASSLDGRPNTGELFF
TRBJ2-6	TRBV7-6	many	-	TGTGCCAGCAGCCCGCAGGAGTCTGGGGCCAACGTCCTGACTTTC	CASSPQESGANVLTF
TRBJ2-1	TRBV7-8	many	TRBD1	TGTGCCAGCAGCTCGACAGGGAATAGCGACAATGAGCAGTTCTTC	CASSSTGNSDNEQFF
TRBJ2-3	TRBV20-1	many	TRBD2	TGCAGTGCTACACTGGGACTAGCGCGGTCCACAGATACGCAGTATTTT	CSATLGLARSTDTQYF
TRBJ2-1	TRBV3-1	-	-	TGTGCCAGCAGCCAATTTGGAACAGGTAACAATGAGCAGTTCTTC	CASSQFGTGNNEQFF